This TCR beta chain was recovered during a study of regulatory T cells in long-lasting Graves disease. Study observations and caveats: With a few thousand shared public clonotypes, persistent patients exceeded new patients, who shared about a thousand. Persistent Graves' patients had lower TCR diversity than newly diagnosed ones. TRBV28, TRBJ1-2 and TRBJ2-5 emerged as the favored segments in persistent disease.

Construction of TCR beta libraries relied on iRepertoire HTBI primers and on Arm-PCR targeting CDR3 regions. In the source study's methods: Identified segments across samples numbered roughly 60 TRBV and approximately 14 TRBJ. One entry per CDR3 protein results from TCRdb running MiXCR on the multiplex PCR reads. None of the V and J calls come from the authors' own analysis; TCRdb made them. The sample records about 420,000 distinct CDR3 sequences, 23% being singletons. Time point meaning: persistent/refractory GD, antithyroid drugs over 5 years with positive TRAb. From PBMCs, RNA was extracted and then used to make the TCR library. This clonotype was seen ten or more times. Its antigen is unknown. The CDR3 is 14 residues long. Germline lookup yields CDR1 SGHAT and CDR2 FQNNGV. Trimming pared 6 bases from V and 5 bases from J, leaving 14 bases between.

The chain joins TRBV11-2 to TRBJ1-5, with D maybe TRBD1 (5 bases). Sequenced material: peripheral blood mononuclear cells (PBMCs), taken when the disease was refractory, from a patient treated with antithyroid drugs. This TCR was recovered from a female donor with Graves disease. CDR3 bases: TGTGCCAGCAGTCCGTGGGGCGGGGATCAGCCCCAGCATTTT. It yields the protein CASSPWGGDQPQHF.